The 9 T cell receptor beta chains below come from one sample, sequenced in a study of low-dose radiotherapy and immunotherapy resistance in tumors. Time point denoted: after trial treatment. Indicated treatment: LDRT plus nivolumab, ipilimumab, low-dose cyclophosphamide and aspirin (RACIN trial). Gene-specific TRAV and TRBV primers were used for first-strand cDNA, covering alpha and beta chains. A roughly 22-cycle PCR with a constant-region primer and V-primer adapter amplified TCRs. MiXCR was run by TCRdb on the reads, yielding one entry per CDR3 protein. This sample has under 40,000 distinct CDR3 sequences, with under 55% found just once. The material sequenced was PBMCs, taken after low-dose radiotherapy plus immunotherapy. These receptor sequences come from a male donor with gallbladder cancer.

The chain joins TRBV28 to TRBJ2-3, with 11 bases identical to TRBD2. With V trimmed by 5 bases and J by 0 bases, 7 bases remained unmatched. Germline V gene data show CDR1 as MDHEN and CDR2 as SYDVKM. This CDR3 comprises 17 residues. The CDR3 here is CASSPGTSGPSTDTQYF. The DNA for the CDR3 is TGTGCCAGCAGTCCAGGGACTAGCGGACCTAGCACAGATACGCAGTATTTT.

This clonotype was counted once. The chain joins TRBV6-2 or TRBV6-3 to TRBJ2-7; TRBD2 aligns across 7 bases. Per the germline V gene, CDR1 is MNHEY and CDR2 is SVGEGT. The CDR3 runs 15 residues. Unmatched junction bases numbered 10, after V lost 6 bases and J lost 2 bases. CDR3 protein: CASRQTGTTTYEQYF. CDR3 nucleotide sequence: TGTGCCAGCAGGCAGACCGGGACTACCACCTACGAGCAGTACTTC.

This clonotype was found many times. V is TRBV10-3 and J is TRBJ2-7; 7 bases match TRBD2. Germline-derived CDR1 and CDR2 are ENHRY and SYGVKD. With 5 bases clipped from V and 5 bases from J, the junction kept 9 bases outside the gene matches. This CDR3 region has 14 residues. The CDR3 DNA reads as TGTGCCATCAGTCAGCGGGGTGAAGCTAACGAGCAGTACTTC. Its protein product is CAISQRGEANEQYF.

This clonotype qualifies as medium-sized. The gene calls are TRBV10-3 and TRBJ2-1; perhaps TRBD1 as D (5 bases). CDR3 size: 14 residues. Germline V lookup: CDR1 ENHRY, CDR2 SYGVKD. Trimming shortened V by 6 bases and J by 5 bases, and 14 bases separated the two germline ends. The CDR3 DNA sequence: TGTGCCATCAGCACGACAGTAAAGGACAATGAGCAGTTCTTC. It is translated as CAISTTVKDNEQFF.

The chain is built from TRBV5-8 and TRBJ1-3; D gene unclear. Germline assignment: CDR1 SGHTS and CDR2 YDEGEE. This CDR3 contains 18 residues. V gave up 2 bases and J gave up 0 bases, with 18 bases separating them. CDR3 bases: TGTGCCAGCAGCTTCGTCGCTTACAGAAGGTACTCTGGAAACACCATATATTTT. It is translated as CASSFVAYRRYSGNTIYF.

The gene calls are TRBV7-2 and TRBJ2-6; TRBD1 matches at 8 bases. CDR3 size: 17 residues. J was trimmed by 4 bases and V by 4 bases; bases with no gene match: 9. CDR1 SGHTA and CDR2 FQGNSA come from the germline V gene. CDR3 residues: CASSSQGARLGANVLTF. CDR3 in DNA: TGTGCCAGCAGCTCTCAGGGGGCGCGATTGGGGGCCAACGTCCTGACTTTC.

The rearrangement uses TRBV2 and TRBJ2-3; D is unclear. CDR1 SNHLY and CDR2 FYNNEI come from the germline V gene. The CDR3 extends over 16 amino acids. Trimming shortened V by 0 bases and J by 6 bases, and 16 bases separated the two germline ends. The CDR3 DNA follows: TGTGCCAGCAGTGAAGCACAGCCAGCACGGTCCGATACGCAGTATTTT. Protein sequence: CASSEAQPARSDTQYF.

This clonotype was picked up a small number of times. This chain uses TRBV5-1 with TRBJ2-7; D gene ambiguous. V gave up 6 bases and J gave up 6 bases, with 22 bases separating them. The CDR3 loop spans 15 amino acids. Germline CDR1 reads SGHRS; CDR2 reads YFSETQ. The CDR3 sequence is CASTKEPGLGREQYF. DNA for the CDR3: TGCGCCAGCACCAAGGAGCCGGGCTTGGGTCGCGAGCAGTACTTC. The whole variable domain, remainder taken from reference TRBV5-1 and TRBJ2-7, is KAGVTQTPRYLIKTRGQQVTLSCSPISGHRSVSWYQQTPGQGLQFLFEYFSETQRNKGNFPGRFSGRQFSNSRSEMNVSTLELGDSALYLCASTKEPGLGREQYFGPGTRLTVT.

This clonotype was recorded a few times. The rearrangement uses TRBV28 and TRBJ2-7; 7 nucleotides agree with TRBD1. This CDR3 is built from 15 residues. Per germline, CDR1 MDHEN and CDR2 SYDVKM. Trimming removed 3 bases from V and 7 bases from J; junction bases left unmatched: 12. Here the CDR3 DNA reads TGTGCCAGCAGTTTGTCCCGGGACAGACTAAAGGAGCAGTACTTC. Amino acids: CASSLSRDRLKEQYF.